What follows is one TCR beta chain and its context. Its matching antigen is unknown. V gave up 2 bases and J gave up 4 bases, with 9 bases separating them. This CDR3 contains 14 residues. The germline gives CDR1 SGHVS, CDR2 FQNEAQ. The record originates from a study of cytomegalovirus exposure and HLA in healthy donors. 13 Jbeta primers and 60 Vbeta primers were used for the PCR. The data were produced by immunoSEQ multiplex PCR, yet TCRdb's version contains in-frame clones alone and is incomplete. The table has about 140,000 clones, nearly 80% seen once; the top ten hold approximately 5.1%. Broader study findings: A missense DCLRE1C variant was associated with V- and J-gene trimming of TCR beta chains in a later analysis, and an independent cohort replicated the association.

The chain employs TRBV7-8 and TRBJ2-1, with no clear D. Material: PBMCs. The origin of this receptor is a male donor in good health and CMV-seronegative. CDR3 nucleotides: TGTGCCAGCAGCTTAAATCCTAGTTACAATGAGCAGTTCTTC. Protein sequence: CASSLNPSYNEQFF.